One and the same sample provided the 17 T cell receptor beta chains below, sequenced in a study of blood T cell repertoires in COVID-19. Generated by immunoSEQ multiplex PCR, the TCRdb table keeps only in-frame clones and is missing some. The sample lists under 45,000 clones, around 86% occurring once. The specimen sequenced was peripheral blood. The receptors come from a man in his 60s with active COVID-19.

The rearrangement joins TRBV7-2 to TRBJ1-1; a possible D gene is TRBD1 (6 bases). This CDR3 spans 14 amino acids. V dropped 6 bases and J dropped 1 base, with 12 bases sitting between them. Germline CDR1 SGHTA, CDR2 FQGNSA. This CDR3 reads CASRRGGSNTEAFF. CDR3 coding DNA: TGTGCCAGCAGGAGGGGGGGGTCGAACACTGAAGCTTTCTTT.

The chain employs TRBV27 and TRBJ2-7; no clear D. The CDR3 consists of 14 residues. Germline-derived CDR1 and CDR2 are MNHEY and SMNVEV (reference sequence). The V end lost 4 bases, the J end lost 0 bases, and 10 bases lay between the germline ends. This CDR3 reads CASSYGPISYEQYF. CDR3 DNA: TGTGCCAGCAGTTATGGGCCGATCTCCTACGAGCAGTACTTC.

The chain joins TRBV5-4 to TRBJ2-3; TRBD2 agrees at 9 bases. After removal of 10 bases from V and 2 bases from J, the junction contained 20 bases not matched to a gene. The CDR3 spans 18 residues. The V gene's germline CDR1 is SGHNT and CDR2 YYREEE (reference sequence). The chain's CDR3 is CAPGAAGGRLLDTDTQYF. The CDR3 DNA follows: TGTGCCCCGGGGGCAGCGGGAGGACGCCTTCTAGACACAGATACGCAGTATTTT. The full variable domain, rest sourced from reference TRBV5-4 and TRBJ2-3, is ETGVTQSPTHLIKTRGQQVTLRCSSQSGHNTVSWYQQALGQGPQFIFQYYREEENGRGNFPPRFSGLQFPNYSSELNVNALELDDSALYLCAPGAAGGRLLDTDTQYFGPGTRLTVL.

This clone was detected only a few times. The chain combines TRBV18 with TRBJ2-1, with D perhaps matching TRBD2 (5 bases). Germline values: CDR1 KGHSH, CDR2 LQKENI. Trimming removed 2 bases at V and 6 bases at J, with 20 bases between. The CDR3 contains 17 residues. This CDR3 reads CASSPGIMVSAGNEQFF. Here the CDR3 DNA reads TGTGCCAGCTCACCAGGAATAATGGTATCGGCGGGCAATGAGCAGTTCTTC.

The sample holds a few counts of this clone. This same CDR3 is encoded by further DNA sequences in the sample. This sequence joins TRBV7-9 and TRBJ1-3; perhaps TRBD1 as D (6 bases). V was trimmed by 3 bases and J by 2 bases, leaving 11 bases between them. This CDR3 region has 15 residues. CDR1 and CDR2 from the germline V gene are SEHNR and FQNEAQ (reference sequence). For the CDR3, the DNA is TGTGCCAGCAGCTTTGGCCAGGGGACTGGAAACACCATATATTTT. This translates into CASSFGQGTGNTIYF.

CDR3 coding DNA: TGTGCCAGCAGTTACCCCCCAAGGGGTGTCAACTATGGCTACACCTTC. Encoded protein: CASSYPPRGVNYGYTF. J is TRBJ1-2 and V is TRBV6-6; TRBD1 might be the D (5 bases). Looked up from germline, CDR1 is MNHNY and CDR2 is SVGAGI (reference sequence). The V and J ends lost 2 bases and 2 bases respectively, with 15 bases between them. The CDR3 consists of 16 residues.

CDR3 sequence reads: CASSVLPGGYTEAFF. CDR3 sequence (DNA): TGTGCCAGCAGCGTGCTCCCAGGGGGCTACACTGAAGCTTTCTTT. This rearrangement joins TRBV9 to TRBJ1-1, with 8 bases fitting TRBD1. The CDR3 has 15 residues. The V segment lost 2 bases and the J segment 3 bases; nucleotides outside the gene matches: 6. Germline loops: CDR1 SGDLS, CDR2 YYNGEE.

Points on this clone: The sample has other DNA sequences that encode this CDR3 too. This chain uses TRBV2 with TRBJ2-7; 10 bases align to TRBD1. V lost 8 bases and J lost 1; bases outside the gene matches: 5. Germline values: CDR1 SNHLY, CDR2 FYNNEI. The CDR3 runs 14 residues. The CDR3 here is CASRGGQGSYEQYF. The DNA for the CDR3 is TGTGCCAGCCGCGGGGGACAGGGGTCCTACGAGCAGTACTTC.

This clone was observed a single time. The chain recombines TRBV5-5 with TRBJ2-7; 8 nucleotides agree with TRBD2. The CDR3 spans 15 residues. CDR1 is SGHKS, CDR2 YYEKEE, per germline (reference sequence). Trimming removed 10 bases from V and 5 bases from J; junction bases left unmatched: 17. CDR3 bases: TGTGCCCGCCGCTTGGCGGGGGGCGGGGGCGACGAGCAGTACTTC. The encoded protein is CARRLAGGGGDEQYF.

This clone was picked up one time. This sequence joins TRBV25-1 and TRBJ1-1; 7 nucleotides line up with TRBD1. This CDR3 has 15 amino acids. V was clipped by 1 base and J by 0 bases; unmatched bases: 2. CDR1 and CDR2 from the germline V gene are MGHDK and SYGVNS. CDR3 DNA: TGTGCCAGCAGTGAATGGGGACAGCTGAACACTGAAGCTTTCTTT. It codes for CASSEWGQLNTEAFF.

This chain joins TRBV5-1 and TRBJ1-3; D remains ambiguous. The CDR3 has 15 residues. CDR1 and CDR2 (germline): SGHRS, YFSETQ. Trimming cost V 1 base and J 0 bases, with 8 bases left between them. CDR3 DNA: TGCGCCAGCAGCTTGAATAGCCACTCTGGAAACACCATATATTTT. Residues: CASSLNSHSGNTIYF.

The genes are TRBV23-1 and TRBJ1-4, with D uncertain. TRBV23-1 is sorted into the ORF group, with uncertain function. V lost 2 bases and J lost 2, with 9 bases in between. The CDR3 has 15 amino acids. The CDR3 DNA reads TGCGCCAGCAGTCAACCGGGGTGGACTAATGAAAAACTGTTTTTT. Amino acid sequence: CASSQPGWTNEKLFF.

The chain couples TRBV7-9 to TRBJ2-3; a possible D gene is TRBD2 (5 bases). Trimming took 5 bases from V and 7 from J, leaving 19 bases between them. The CDR3 contains 15 residues. In germline, CDR1 is SEHNR, CDR2 FQNEAQ (reference sequence). The CDR3 sequence: CASSPRAKEVNTQYF. The CDR3 DNA sequence: TGTGCCAGCAGCCCTCGGGCCAAGGAGGTTAATACGCAGTATTTT.

The chain employs TRBV18 and TRBJ2-1; 10 positions match TRBD1. The CDR3 covers 15 residues. The germline V gene encodes CDR1 KGHSH and CDR2 LQKENI. Unmatched junction bases numbered 7, after V lost 5 bases and J lost 6 bases. CDR3 residues: CASSSRQGAINEQFF. The CDR3 coding sequence is TGTGCCAGCTCAAGTCGACAGGGGGCGATCAATGAGCAGTTCTTC.

This clone was picked up a small number of times. The CDR3 reads CASSNRLAGDGGTGELFF. CDR3 bases: TGTGCCAGCAGCAACAGACTAGCGGGAGATGGAGGGACCGGGGAGCTGTTTTTT. This chain joins TRBV7-3 and TRBJ2-2; 12 bases match TRBD2. Germline CDR1 and CDR2: SGHTA and FQGTGA. CDR3 length equals 18 residues. V shed 5 bases, J shed 5 bases, and the junction held 12 bases outside the gene matches.

In DNA form, the CDR3 reads TGTGCCAGCAGCTTATTACAGGGGGATAATTCACCCCTCCACTTT. This codes for CASSLLQGDNSPLHF. The chain is built from TRBV7-8 and TRBJ1-6, with 8 bases fitting TRBD1. Germline V CDR1 and CDR2: SGHVS, FQNEAQ. The CDR3 is made up of 15 amino acids. The junction had 2 bases not matched to a gene; V was cut back by 2 bases and J by 5 bases. Based on the CDR3 plus reference TRBV7-8 and TRBJ1-6, the full variable domain is GAGVSQSPRYKVAKRGQDVALRCDPISGHVSLFWYQQALGQGPEFLTYFQNEAQLDKSGLPSDRFFAERPEGSVSTLKIQRTQQEDSAVYLCASSLLQGDNSPLHFGNGTRLTVT.

The chain carries TRBV28 and TRBJ1-4; 9 positions agree with TRBD1. J lost 7 bases, V lost 2 bases, and 5 bases had no gene match. The CDR3 runs 15 residues. Per the germline V gene, CDR1 is MDHEN and CDR2 is SYDVKM. The CDR3 DNA reads TGTGCCAGCAGTTTAGGGGGACAGGGTAGTGAAAAACTGTTTTTT. Translated: CASSLGGQGSEKLFF.